The rows below give T cell receptor beta chains drawn from one sample of a study of T-cell memory formation after mild COVID-19. TCRdb reprocessed the 5' RACE reads via MiXCR and lists one record per CDR3 protein. The repertoire has 300,000 to 400,000 distinct CDR3 sequences, roughly an eighth of them found once; the top ten carry 22%. Sequencing input: PBMCs or a T cell subset sorted from them (not recorded which). The receptor set was obtained from a man between 18 and 35 years old who had mild COVID-19 (a few samples of this study predate the infection). Cell type and time point are not known. CDR3s include the opening cysteine and the closing phenylalanine or tryptophan. A D gene is named only where the DNA matches it firmly. The size field is filled for only some rows; it gives once, few, many or a size class.

v_call	j_call	d_call	clone_size	cdr3_aa	cdr3_nt
TRBV9	TRBJ2-1	TRBD2	NA	CASSVVAGGTYNEQFF	TGTGCCAGCAGCGTAGTAGCGGGGGGGACCTACAATGAGCAGTTCTTC
TRBV3-1	TRBJ2-5	NA	few	CASKGGLGETQYF	TGTGCCAGCAAAGGGGGACTGGGAGAGACCCAGTACTTC
TRBV7-8	TRBJ2-2	NA	many	CASSLLGLNTGELFF	TGTGCCAGCAGCTTACTGGGCTTAAACACCGGGGAGCTGTTTTTT
TRBV12-3/TRBV12-4	TRBJ1-5	NA	NA	CASSTRRGSSNQPQHF	TGTGCCAGCAGCACCCGTCGGGGGTCGAGCAATCAGCCCCAGCATTTT
TRBV21-1	TRBJ2-7	NA	few	CASSKGTGGPYEQYF	TGTGCCAGCAGCAAAGGGACAGGGGGGCCCTACGAGCAGTACTTC
TRBV20-1	TRBJ2-1	NA	NA	CSALGPLSPYNEQFF	TGCAGTGCCCTAGGCCCTCTATCACCCTACAATGAGCAGTTCTTC
TRBV4-2	TRBJ2-7	TRBD2	few	CASSQAGRGDLHEQYF	TGTGCCAGCAGCCAAGCCGGACGGGGGGATCTCCACGAGCAGTACTTC
TRBV6-1	TRBJ2-7	TRBD1	NA	CASRRQGRYEQYF	TGTGCCAGCAGAAGACAGGGTAGGTACGAGCAGTACTTC
TRBV5-1	TRBJ2-3	NA	few	CASSLGDSVWVTQYF	TGCGCCAGCAGCTTGGGTGACTCCGTTTGGGTTACGCAGTATTTT
TRBV7-2	TRBJ2-5	NA	NA	CASSLMSGRETQYF	TGTGCCAGCAGCCTGATGTCGGGGAGGGAGACCCAGTACTTC
TRBV6-5	TRBJ2-3	TRBD2	NA	CASSQLAGAARVEGDTQYF	TGTGCCAGCAGTCAGCTAGCGGGGGCGGCCCGTGTAGAGGGGGATACGCAGTATTTT
TRBV7-6	TRBJ2-5	TRBD2	NA	CASSLDTSGDGETQYF	TGTGCCAGCAGCTTAGATACTAGCGGGGATGGAGAGACCCAGTACTTC
TRBV20-1	TRBJ2-5	TRBD2	NA	CSARRLAGGRLLETQYF	TGCAGTGCTCGCCGACTAGCGGGGGGGAGGTTGTTAGAGACCCAGTACTTC
TRBV7-2	TRBJ2-3	NA	NA	CASSTRKGGDTQYF	TGTGCCAGCAGCACCCGGAAAGGGGGAGATACGCAGTATTTT
TRBV7-9	TRBJ2-2	NA	NA	CASSWELRDGELFF	TGTGCCAGCAGCTGGGAACTCCGCGACGGGGAGCTGTTTTTT
TRBV6-1	TRBJ1-1	NA	NA	CASRVNSENTEAFF	TGTGCCAGCAGGGTGAATTCGGAGAACACTGAAGCTTTCTTT
TRBV30	TRBJ2-7	NA	few	CAFEKGYEQYF	TGTGCCTTCGAGAAGGGCTACGAGCAGTACTTC
TRBV4-1	TRBJ2-3	NA	many	CASSRQGRTDTQYF	TGCGCCAGCAGCCGCCAGGGGCGTACAGATACGCAGTATTTT
TRBV7-8	TRBJ1-1	TRBD1	NA	CASSPHGQGAEAFF	TGTGCCAGCAGCCCCCATGGACAGGGGGCTGAAGCTTTCTTT
TRBV9	TRBJ2-3	TRBD1	few	CASSVQGALGPDTQYF	TGTGCCAGCAGCGTACAGGGGGCGTTAGGACCAGATACGCAGTATTTT
TRBV5-1	TRBJ2-6	NA	few	CASATVSGANVLTF	TGCGCCAGCGCCACAGTCTCTGGGGCCAACGTCCTGACTTTC
TRBV10-1	TRBJ2-3	NA	few	CASSDHVSTDTQYF	TGCGCCAGCAGTGATCATGTTAGCACAGATACGCAGTATTTT
TRBV5-1	TRBJ2-2	NA	few	CASSFVRLNTGELFF	TGCGCCAGCAGCTTTGTTCGTCTGAACACCGGGGAGCTGTTTTTT
TRBV7-3	TRBJ2-5	NA	NA	CAINGGYQRLETQYF	TGTGCCATCAACGGGGGATATCAGAGGTTGGAGACCCAGTACTTC
TRBV5-5	TRBJ1-5	NA	NA	CASSFFDSNEPQHF	TGTGCCAGCAGCTTTTTCGATAGCAATGAGCCCCAGCATTTT
TRBV12-3/TRBV12-4	TRBJ1-3	NA	many	CASSPSAGGNTIYF	TGTGCCAGCAGTCCGTCGGCGGGTGGAAACACCATATATTTT
TRBV5-1	TRBJ2-5	TRBD1	many	CASSFQGAGETQYF	TGCGCCAGCAGCTTCCAGGGGGCGGGAGAGACCCAGTACTTC
TRBV12-3/TRBV12-4	TRBJ2-7	TRBD1	many	CASSFLDRGDEQYF	TGTGCCAGCAGTTTCTTGGACAGGGGGGACGAGCAGTACTTC
TRBV5-1	TRBJ2-6	NA	few	CASSFGAGANVLTF	TGCGCCAGCAGCTTTGGGGCTGGGGCCAACGTCCTGACTTTC
TRBV28	TRBJ2-1	TRBD1	few	CATHSTGGNEQFF	TGTGCCACACATTCGACAGGGGGCAATGAGCAGTTCTTC
TRBV4-3	TRBJ2-3	TRBD1	many	CASSPGTERSTDTQYF	TGCGCCAGCAGCCCTGGGACAGAGCGTTCCACAGATACGCAGTATTTT
TRBV7-2	TRBJ2-5	NA	NA	CASSFRVGQETQYF	TGTGCCAGCAGCTTTCGGGTGGGGCAAGAGACCCAGTACTTC
TRBV5-1	TRBJ1-2	TRBD1	once	CASSRKGGEGPNTF	TGCGCCAGCAGCCGGAAAGGGGGCGAGGGCCCCAACACCTTC
TRBV6-2/TRBV6-3	TRBJ2-3	NA	few	CASSLGSAVSTDTQYF	TGTGCCAGCAGTCTTGGCAGCGCGGTTAGCACAGATACGCAGTATTTT
TRBV20-1	TRBJ1-2	NA	few	CSAMGDYGYTF	TGCAGTGCGATGGGGGACTATGGCTACACCTTC
TRBV5-1	TRBJ2-3	TRBD2	NA	CASSALAGSTDTQYF	TGCGCCAGCAGCGCACTAGCGGGGAGCACAGATACGCAGTATTTT
TRBV18	TRBJ1-5	NA	few	CASSRGGAFSNQPQHF	TGTGCCAGCTCACGCGGCGGGGCTTTCAGCAATCAGCCCCAGCATTTT
TRBV28	TRBJ2-1	NA	few	CASSLRGWRNEQFF	TGTGCCAGCAGTTTACGCGGCTGGCGGAATGAGCAGTTCTTC
TRBV12-3/TRBV12-4	TRBJ2-2	NA	NA	CASDSANTGELFF	TGTGCCAGCGACTCAGCGAACACCGGGGAGCTGTTTTTT
TRBV4-3	TRBJ2-5	TRBD2	NA	CASSQESGGDQETQYF	TGCGCCAGCAGCCAAGAGAGCGGGGGGGATCAAGAGACCCAGTACTTC
TRBV20-1	TRBJ2-7	NA	NA	CSLRQTVTYEQYF	TGCAGCCTCCGACAGACGGTTACCTACGAGCAGTACTTC
TRBV12-3/TRBV12-4	TRBJ1-5	NA	NA	CASSQGSQPQHF	TGTGCCAGCAGCCAGGGAAGTCAGCCCCAGCATTTT
TRBV2	TRBJ2-3	NA	NA	CASIPALGTDTQYF	TGTGCCAGCATACCAGCCCTCGGCACAGATACGCAGTATTTT
TRBV12-3/TRBV12-4	TRBJ2-5	TRBD1	many	CASSPRGQGIIGTQYF	TGTGCCAGCAGTCCACGAGGACAGGGGATCATTGGGACCCAGTACTTC